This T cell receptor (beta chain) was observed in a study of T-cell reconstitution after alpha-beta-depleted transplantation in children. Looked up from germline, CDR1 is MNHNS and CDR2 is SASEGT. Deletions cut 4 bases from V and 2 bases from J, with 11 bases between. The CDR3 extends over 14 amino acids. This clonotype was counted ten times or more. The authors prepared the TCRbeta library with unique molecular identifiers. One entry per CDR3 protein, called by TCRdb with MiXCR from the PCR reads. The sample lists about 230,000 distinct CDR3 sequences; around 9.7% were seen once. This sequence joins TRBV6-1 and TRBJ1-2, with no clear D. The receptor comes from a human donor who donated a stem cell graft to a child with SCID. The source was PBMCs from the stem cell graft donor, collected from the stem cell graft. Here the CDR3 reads CASSGRVGNYGYTF. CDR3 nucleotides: TGTGCCAGCAGTGGACGGGTTGGGAACTATGGCTACACCTTC.